This paragraph reports one T cell receptor (beta chain). These data originate in a study of blood T cell repertoires in COVID-19. Across the study: The origin of the acute and convalescent COVID-19 samples was the United States, Italy and Spain.

From germline, CDR1 is SGHRS and CDR2 YFSETQ. V gave up 7 bases and J gave up 7 bases; unmatched junction bases: 14. The CDR3 covers 15 residues. Cohort 3 recovered donors had two negative PCRs, clearance, or symptom resolution. The assay was immunoSEQ multiplex PCR, and TCRdb's table has in-frame clones only and misses some. The sample shows 150,000 or so clones, about four fifths of them seen only once. Sequencing was carried out using PBMCs or T cells enriched from blood (not recorded which). The sequence came from a woman aged 55-69 years who had recovered from COVID-19. The chain couples TRBV5-1 to TRBJ2-1, with 7 nucleotides matching TRBD1. In nucleotides, the CDR3 is TGCGCCAGCCAAGGGGGCCCCCACCTCGATAATGAGCAGTTCTTC. It translates to CASQGGPHLDNEQFF. The variable domain in full, completed from reference TRBV5-1 and TRBJ2-1, reads KAGVTQTPRYLIKTRGQQVTLSCSPISGHRSVSWYQQTPGQGLQFLFEYFSETQRNKGNFPGRFSGRQFSNSRSEMNVSTLELGDSALYLCASQGGPHLDNEQFFGPGTRLTVL.